Listed below are T cell receptor beta chains from one sample, sequenced in a study of T-cell memory formation after mild COVID-19. TCRdb re-called the 5' RACE reads through MiXCR, storing one row per CDR3 protein. The sample lists approximately 410,000 distinct CDR3 sequences, less than 25% occurring once. The material sequenced was PBMCs or a T cell subset sorted from them (not recorded which). The receptors originated from an adult woman who had mild COVID-19 (a few samples of this study predate the infection). Cell type and time point are not known. CDR3s leave out the opening cysteine and the closing phenylalanine or tryptophan.

J	V	length	CDR3
TRBJ2-2	TRBV11-2	13	ASSLDLGIPGELF
TRBJ2-5	TRBV7-9	13	ASSWGAGDGETQY
TRBJ2-1	TRBV24-1	14	ATSDLAAPGYNEQF
TRBJ2-3	TRBV4-3	13	ASSQDALDTDTQY
TRBJ1-5	TRBV5-1	13	ASSPSGVSNQPQH
TRBJ1-5	TRBV15	12	ATSRDAKHQPQH
TRBJ1-2	TRBV7-9	11	ASSLDDTYGYT
TRBJ2-7	TRBV7-9	13	ASSAAEGFAYEQY
TRBJ2-7	TRBV6-2/TRBV6-3	10	ASSLVNGEQY
TRBJ2-4	TRBV3-1	11	ASSQAGVNIQY
TRBJ1-6	TRBV5-1	14	ASSLGGGGNNSPLH
TRBJ2-5	TRBV27	10	ASSVPAGAQY
TRBJ2-1	TRBV29-1	12	SVRVRQGYNEQF
TRBJ2-1	TRBV5-1	18	ASSLALTSGRGMLRNEQF
TRBJ2-1	TRBV5-1	11	ASMTAGGDEQF
TRBJ2-2	TRBV6-2/TRBV6-3	14	ASSSPRTGLAGELF
TRBJ1-5	TRBV5-1	12	ASSLGAGQQPQH
TRBJ1-5	TRBV12-3/TRBV12-4	14	ASSLRGSLSNQPQH
TRBJ2-1	TRBV2	17	ASNSPWTSGRVSYNEQF
TRBJ1-1	TRBV20-1	9	SARWGTEAF
TRBJ2-5	TRBV7-9	13	ASSWAGSNQETQY
TRBJ1-1	TRBV12-3/TRBV12-4	14	ASRLGTGAKNTEAF
TRBJ1-1	TRBV5-1	12	ASSLGSSWTEAF
TRBJ2-7	TRBV9	12	ASSGQDYPNEQY
TRBJ2-3	TRBV7-9	11	AHAPEEADTQY
TRBJ2-5	TRBV5-1	10	ASSPIGETQY
TRBJ2-1	TRBV20-1	11	SATSGTEDEQF
TRBJ2-1	TRBV15	12	ATSADRGYNEQF
TRBJ2-7	TRBV4-2	14	ASSQVSASGRNEQY
TRBJ1-2	TRBV20-1	10	SAYRVSHGYT
TRBJ1-1	TRBV5-1	11	ASRETEGTEAF
TRBJ2-1	TRBV20-1	12	SASNPEARGEQF
TRBJ1-5	TRBV7-8	15	ASSLGLQVQSNQPQH
TRBJ2-1	TRBV5-4	14	ASSSRTSGGNNEQF
TRBJ2-2	TRBV6-6	14	ASRPGRGENTGELF
TRBJ1-3	TRBV4-1	14	ASSPRGQNSGNTIY
TRBJ2-7	TRBV5-1	14	ASSLLAGEASYEQY
TRBJ2-2	TRBV11-1	12	ASSPWGQTGELF
TRBJ2-6	TRBV27	13	ASGDGGSGANVLT
TRBJ2-7	TRBV5-1	12	ASSLAGTGLEQY
TRBJ2-1	TRBV6-1	9	ASSGGYRWF
TRBJ1-2	TRBV6-5	12	ATNIGQGSYGYT
TRBJ2-2	TRBV9	19	ASSPTLVRRDRGGGTGELF
TRBJ2-5	TRBV12-3/TRBV12-4	10	ASSLGGQTQY
TRBJ2-1	TRBV11-2	14	ASSFGGDISYNEQF
TRBJ2-1	TRBV29-1	15	SVLPGLTPEHYNEQF
TRBJ2-1	TRBV7-9	15	ASSLDPLDRLDNEQF
TRBJ2-2	TRBV12-3/TRBV12-4	11	ASSFGTLGELF
TRBJ1-5	TRBV12-3/TRBV12-4	14	ASSPRANRGGQPQH
TRBJ2-7	TRBV2	11	ASFRLAGVEQY
TRBJ2-2	TRBV7-6	16	ASSRGVADSPNTGELF
TRBJ2-2	TRBV18	15	ASSPREARTGTGELF
TRBJ2-7	TRBV7-2	10	ASGKTNYEQY
TRBJ2-7	TRBV12-5	14	ASGLGPLAGSSEQY